This record concerns one TCR beta chain sequence. Its antigen is currently unknown. This sample is part of a study of blood T cells in healthy people across ages. Study observations and caveats: TCR beta diversity correlated strongly with naive T cell percentage.

CDR1 SGHNT and CDR2 YYREEE come from the germline V gene (reference sequence). The CDR3 has 14 residues. Next came a second PCR, run for about 6 to 11 cycles, which used a sample-barcoded 5' primer along with a J-beta primer mix. TCRdb re-called the 5' RACE reads with MiXCR, one entry per CDR3 protein. The data contain 800,000 to 950,000 distinct CDR3 sequences, around 48% of them singletons. This receptor was taken from a man younger than 40 in good health. Sequenced sample: blood. V gene TRBV5-4 combines with J gene TRBJ2-4; possibly TRBD2 for D (6 bases). The DNA matches TRBJ2-7 better at its end, which makes the J call doubtful. The CDR3 DNA is TGTGCCAGCAGCTTGCAGGCTAGCGACTACGAGCAGTACTTC. Amino acids: CASSLQASDYEQYF.